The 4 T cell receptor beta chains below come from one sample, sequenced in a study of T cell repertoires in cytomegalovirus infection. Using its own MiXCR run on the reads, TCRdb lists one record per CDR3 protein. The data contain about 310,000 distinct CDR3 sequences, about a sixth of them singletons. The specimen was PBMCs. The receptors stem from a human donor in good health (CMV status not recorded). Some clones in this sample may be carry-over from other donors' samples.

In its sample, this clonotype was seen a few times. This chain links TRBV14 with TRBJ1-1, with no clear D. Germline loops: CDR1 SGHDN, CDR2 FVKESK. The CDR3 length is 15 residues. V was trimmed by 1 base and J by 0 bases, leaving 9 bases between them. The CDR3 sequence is CASSQVPRMNTEAFF. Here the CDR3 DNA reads TGTGCCAGCAGCCAAGTCCCCAGAATGAACACTGAAGCTTTCTTT.

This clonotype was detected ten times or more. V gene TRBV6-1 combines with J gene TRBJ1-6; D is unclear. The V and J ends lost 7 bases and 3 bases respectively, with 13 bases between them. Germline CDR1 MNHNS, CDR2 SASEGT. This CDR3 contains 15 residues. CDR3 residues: CASIGALHYNSPLHF. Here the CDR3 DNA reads TGTGCCAGCATCGGAGCCCTCCACTATAATTCACCCCTCCACTTT.

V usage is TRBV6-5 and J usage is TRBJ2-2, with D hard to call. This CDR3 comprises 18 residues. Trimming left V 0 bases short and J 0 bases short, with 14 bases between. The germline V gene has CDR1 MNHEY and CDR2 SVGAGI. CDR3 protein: CASSYSKFETANTGELFF. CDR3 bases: TGTGCCAGCAGTTACTCGAAATTCGAAACAGCGAACACCGGGGAGCTGTTTTTT.

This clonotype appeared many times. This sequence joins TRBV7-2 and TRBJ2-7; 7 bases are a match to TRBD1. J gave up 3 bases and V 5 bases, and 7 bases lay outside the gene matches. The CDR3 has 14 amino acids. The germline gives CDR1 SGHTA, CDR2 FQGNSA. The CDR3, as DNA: TGTGCCAGCAGCCTTACGGGACAGTACTACGAGCAGTACTTC. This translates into CASSLTGQYYEQYF.